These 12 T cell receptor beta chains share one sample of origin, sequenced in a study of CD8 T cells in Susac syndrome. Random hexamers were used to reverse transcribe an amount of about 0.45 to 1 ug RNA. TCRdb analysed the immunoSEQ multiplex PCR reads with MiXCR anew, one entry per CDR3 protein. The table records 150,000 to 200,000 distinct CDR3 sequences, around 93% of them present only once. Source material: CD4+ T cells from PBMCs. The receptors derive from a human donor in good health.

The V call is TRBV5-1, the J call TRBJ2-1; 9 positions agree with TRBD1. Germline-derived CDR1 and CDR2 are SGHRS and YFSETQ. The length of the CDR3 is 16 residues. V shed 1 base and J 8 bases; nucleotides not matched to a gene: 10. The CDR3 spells CASSLSGTGISDEQFF. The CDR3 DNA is TGCGCCAGCAGCTTGTCCGGGACAGGGATTTCGGATGAGCAGTTCTTC.

The DNA for the CDR3 is TGTGCCACCAGCAGAGATTGGGGGGGGGCAGGCTACGAGCAGTACTTC. It yields the protein CATSRDWGGAGYEQYF. The chain is built from TRBV15 and TRBJ2-7; weak D call: TRBD2 (7 bases). Germline V CDR1 and CDR2: LNHNV, YYDKDF (reference sequence). CDR3 length: 16 residues. Between the trimmed V and J ends, which lost 0 bases and 3 bases, there was a span of 15 bases.

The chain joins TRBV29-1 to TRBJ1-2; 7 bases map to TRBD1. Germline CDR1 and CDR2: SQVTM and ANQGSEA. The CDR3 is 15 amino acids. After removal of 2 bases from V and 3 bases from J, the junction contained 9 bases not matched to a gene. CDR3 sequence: CSVESMAGGDYGYTF. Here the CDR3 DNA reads TGCAGCGTTGAATCGATGGCAGGGGGTGACTATGGCTACACCTTC.

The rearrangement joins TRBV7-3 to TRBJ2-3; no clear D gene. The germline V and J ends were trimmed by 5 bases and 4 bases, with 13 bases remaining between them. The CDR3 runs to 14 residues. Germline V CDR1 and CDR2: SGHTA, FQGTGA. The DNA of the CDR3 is TGTGCCAGCAGCCCAAATGGACGGGCAGATACGCAGTATTTT. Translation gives CASSPNGRADTQYF.

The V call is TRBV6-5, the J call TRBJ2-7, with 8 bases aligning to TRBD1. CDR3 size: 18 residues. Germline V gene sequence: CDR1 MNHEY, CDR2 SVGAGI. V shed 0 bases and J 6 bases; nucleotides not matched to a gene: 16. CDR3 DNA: TGTGCCAGCAGTTACTCGTTCATAGACAGGGGTTCCCCTGGCGAGCAGTACTTC. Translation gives CASSYSFIDRGSPGEQYF.

The CDR3, as DNA: TGTGCCAGCGCCCGGGACGAAGCCGAGACCCAGTACTTC. The encoded protein is CASARDEAETQYF. The chain joins TRBV18 to TRBJ2-5; either TRBD1 or TRBD2 may supply D (5 bases each). Germline V gene lookup returns CDR1 KGHSH and CDR2 LQKENI. The ends were cut back, 8 bases at V and 5 bases at J, with 15 bases in the middle. This CDR3 is 13 amino acids long. Together with reference TRBV18 and TRBJ2-5, the CDR3 gives the full variable domain: NAGVMQNPRHLVRRRGQEARLRCSPMKGHSHVYWYRQLPEEGLKFMVYLQKENIIDESGMPKERFSAEFPKEGPSILRIQQVVRGDSAAYFCASARDEAETQYFGPGTRLLVL.

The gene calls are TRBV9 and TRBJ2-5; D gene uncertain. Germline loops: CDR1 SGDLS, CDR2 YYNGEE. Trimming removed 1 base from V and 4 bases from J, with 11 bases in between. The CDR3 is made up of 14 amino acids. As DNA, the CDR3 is TGTGCCAGCAGCGTACAATCCAGCCGAGAGACCCAGTACTTC. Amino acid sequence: CASSVQSSRETQYF.

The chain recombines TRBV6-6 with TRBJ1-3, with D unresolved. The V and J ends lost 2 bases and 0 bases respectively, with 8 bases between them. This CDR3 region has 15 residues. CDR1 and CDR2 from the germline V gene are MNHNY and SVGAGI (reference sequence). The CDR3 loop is CASSYLPLSGNTIYF. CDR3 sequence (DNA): TGTGCCAGCAGTTACCTTCCCCTCTCTGGAAACACCATATATTTT.

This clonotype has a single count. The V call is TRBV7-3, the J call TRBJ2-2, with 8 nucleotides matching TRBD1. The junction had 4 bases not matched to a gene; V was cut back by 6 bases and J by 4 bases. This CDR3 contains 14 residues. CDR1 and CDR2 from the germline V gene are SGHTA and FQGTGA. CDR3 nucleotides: TGTGCCAGCAGGGGACAGGTTTCCACCGGGGAGCTGTTTTTT. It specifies CASRGQVSTGELFF. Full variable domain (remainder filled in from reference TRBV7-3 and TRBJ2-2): GAGVSQTPSNKVTEKGKYVELRCDPISGHTALYWYRQSLGQGPEFLIYFQGTGAADDSGLPNDRFFAVRPEGSVSTLKIQRTERGDSAVYLCASRGQVSTGELFFGEGSRLTVL.

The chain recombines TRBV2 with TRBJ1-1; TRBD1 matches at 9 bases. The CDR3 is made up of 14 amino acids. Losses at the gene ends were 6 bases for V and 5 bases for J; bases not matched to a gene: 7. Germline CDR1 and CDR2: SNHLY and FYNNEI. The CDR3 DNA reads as TGTGCCAGCAGAGCCGGGACAGGGTATACTGAAGCTTTCTTT. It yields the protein CASRAGTGYTEAFF.

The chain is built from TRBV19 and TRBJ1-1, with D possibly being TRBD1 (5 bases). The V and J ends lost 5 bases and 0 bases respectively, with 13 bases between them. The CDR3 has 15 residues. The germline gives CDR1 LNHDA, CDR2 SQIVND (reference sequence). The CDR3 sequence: CASSAQGWMNTEAFF. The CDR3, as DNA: TGTGCCAGTAGTGCGCAGGGTTGGATGAACACTGAAGCTTTCTTT. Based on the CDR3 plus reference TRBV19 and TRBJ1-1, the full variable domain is DGGITQSPKYLFRKEGQNVTLSCEQNLNHDAMYWYRQDPGQGLRLIYYSQIVNDFQKGDIAEGYSVSREKKESFPLTVTSAQKNPTAFYLCASSAQGWMNTEAFFGQGTRLTVV.

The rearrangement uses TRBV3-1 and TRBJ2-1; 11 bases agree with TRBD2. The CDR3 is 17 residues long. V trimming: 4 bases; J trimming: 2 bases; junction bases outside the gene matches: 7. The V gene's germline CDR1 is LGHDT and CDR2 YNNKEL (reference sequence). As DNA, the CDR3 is TGTGCCAGCAGCCTAAGACTAGCGGGGCTTCCCTACAATGAGCAGTTCTTC. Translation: CASSLRLAGLPYNEQFF.